The clone carrying this T cell receptor beta chain was observed a handful of times. The data were taken from a study of response to subunit inactivated influenza vaccine. TCRdb redid the calling of the RT-PCR reads with MiXCR, one entry per CDR3 protein. The data contain 400,000 to 650,000 distinct CDR3 sequences, about 7.2% of them singletons. With 5 bases removed from V and 4 bases from J, the gap between germline ends came to 15 bases. CDR3 length: 13 residues. Germline CDR1 reads DFQATT; CDR2 reads SNEGSKA (reference sequence). The chain is built from TRBV20-1 and TRBJ2-7; D possibly corresponds to TRBD2 (5 bases). This sequence originates from a man aged 45 to 75 who received an inactivated influenza vaccine. The sample here was PBMCs from blood, taken about 24 months after vaccination. CDR3 sequence (DNA): TGCAGTGCTGGAGGACTGGTACCTTACGAGCAGTACTTC. This gives the protein CSAGGLVPYEQYF.